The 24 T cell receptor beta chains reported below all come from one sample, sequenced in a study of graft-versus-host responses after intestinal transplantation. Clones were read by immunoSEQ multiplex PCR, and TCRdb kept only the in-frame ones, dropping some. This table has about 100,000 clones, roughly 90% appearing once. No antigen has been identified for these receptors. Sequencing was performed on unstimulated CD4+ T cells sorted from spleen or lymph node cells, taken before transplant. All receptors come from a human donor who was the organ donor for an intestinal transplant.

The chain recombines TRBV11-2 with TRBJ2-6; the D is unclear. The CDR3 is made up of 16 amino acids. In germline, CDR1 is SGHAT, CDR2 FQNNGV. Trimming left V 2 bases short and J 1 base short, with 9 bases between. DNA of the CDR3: TGTGCCAGCAGCTTATCGGTAGGGTCTGGGGCCAACGTCCTGACTTTC. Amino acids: CASSLSVGSGANVLTF.

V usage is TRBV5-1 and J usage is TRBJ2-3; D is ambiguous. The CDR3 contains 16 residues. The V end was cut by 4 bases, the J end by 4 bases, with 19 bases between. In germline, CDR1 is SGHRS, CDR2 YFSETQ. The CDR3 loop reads CASSRSPSFTADTQYF. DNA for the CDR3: TGCGCCAGCAGCCGAAGTCCGAGTTTTACGGCAGATACGCAGTATTTT. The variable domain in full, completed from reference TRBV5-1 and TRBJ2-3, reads KAGVTQTPRYLIKTRGQQVTLSCSPISGHRSVSWYQQTPGQGLQFLFEYFSETQRNKGNFPGRFSGRQFSNSRSEMNVSTLELGDSALYLCASSRSPSFTADTQYFGPGTRLTVL.

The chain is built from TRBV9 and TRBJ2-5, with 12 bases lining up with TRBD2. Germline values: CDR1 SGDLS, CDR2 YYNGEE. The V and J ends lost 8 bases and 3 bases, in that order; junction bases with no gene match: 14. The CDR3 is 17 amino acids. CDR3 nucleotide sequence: TGTGCCAGGTCGGGGCGTAGCCTAGCGGGGGGGGAAGAGACCCAGTACTTC. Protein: CARSGRSLAGGEETQYF. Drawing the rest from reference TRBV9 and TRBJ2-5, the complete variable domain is DSGVTQTPKHLITATGQRVTLRCSPRSGDLSVYWYQQSLDQGLQFLIQYYNGEERAKGNILERFSAQQFPDLHSELNLSSLELGDSALYFCARSGRSLAGGEETQYFGPGTRLLVL.

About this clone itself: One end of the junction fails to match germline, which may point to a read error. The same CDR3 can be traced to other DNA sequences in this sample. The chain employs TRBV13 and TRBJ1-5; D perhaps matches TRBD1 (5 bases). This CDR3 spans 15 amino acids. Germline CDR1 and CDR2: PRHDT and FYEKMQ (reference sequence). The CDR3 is CASSQSGGGNQPQHF. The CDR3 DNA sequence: TGTGCCAGCAGCCAATCGGGGGGTGGCAACCAGCCCCAGCATTTT.

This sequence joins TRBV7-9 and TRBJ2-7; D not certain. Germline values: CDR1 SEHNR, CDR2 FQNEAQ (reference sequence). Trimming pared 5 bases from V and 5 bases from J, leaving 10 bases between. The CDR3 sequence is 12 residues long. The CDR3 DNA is TGTGCCAGCAGCCCCTACAGTGACGAGCAGTACTTC. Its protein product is CASSPYSDEQYF.

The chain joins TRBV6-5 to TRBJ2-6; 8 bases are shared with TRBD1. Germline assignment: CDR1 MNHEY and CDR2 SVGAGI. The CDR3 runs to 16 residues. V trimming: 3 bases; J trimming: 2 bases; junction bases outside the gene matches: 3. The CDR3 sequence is CASSYRGQAGANVLTF. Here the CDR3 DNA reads TGTGCCAGCAGTTATAGGGGACAGGCTGGGGCCAACGTCCTGACTTTC.

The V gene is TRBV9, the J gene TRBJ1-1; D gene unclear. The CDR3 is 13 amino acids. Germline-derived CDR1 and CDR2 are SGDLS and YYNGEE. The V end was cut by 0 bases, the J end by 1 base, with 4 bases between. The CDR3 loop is CASSVVTNTEAFF. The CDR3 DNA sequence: TGTGCCAGCAGCGTAGTAACGAACACTGAAGCTTTCTTT. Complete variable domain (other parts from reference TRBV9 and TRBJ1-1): DSGVTQTPKHLITATGQRVTLRCSPRSGDLSVYWYQQSLDQGLQFLIQYYNGEERAKGNILERFSAQQFPDLHSELNLSSLELGDSALYFCASSVVTNTEAFFGQGTRLTVV.

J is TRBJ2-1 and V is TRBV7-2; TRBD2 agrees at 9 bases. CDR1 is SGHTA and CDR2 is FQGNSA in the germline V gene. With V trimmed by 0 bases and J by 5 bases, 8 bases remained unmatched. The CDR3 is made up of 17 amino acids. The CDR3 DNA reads TGTGCCAGCAGCTTAGCCCCGGGACTAGCAAAGAACAATGAGCAGTTCTTC. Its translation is CASSLAPGLAKNNEQFF.

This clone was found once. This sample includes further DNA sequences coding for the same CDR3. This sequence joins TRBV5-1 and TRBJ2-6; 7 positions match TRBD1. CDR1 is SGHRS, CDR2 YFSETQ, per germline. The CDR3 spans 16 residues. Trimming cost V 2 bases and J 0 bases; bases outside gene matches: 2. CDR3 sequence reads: CASSLGQASGANVLTF. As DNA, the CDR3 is TGCGCCAGCAGCTTAGGACAGGCCTCTGGGGCCAACGTCCTGACTTTC. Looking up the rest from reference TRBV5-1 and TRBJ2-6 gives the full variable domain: KAGVTQTPRYLIKTRGQQVTLSCSPISGHRSVSWYQQTPGQGLQFLFEYFSETQRNKGNFPGRFSGRQFSNSRSEMNVSTLELGDSALYLCASSLGQASGANVLTFGAGSRLTVL.

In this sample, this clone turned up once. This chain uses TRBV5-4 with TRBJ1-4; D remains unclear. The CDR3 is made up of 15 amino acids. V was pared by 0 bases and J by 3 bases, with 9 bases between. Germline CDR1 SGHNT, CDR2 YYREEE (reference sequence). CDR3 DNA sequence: TGTGCCAGCAGCTTGGGAACGACCCCTAATGAAAAACTGTTTTTT. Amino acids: CASSLGTTPNEKLFF.

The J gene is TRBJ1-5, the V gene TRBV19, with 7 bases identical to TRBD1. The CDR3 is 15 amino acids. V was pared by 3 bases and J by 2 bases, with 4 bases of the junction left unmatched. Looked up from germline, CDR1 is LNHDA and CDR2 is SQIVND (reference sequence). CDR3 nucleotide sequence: TGTGCCAGTAGTATTGGTGGGACAGGCAATCAGCCCCAGCATTTT. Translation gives CASSIGGTGNQPQHF.

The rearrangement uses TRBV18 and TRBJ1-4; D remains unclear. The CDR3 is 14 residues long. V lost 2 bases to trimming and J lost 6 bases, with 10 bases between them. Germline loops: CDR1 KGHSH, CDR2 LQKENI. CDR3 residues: CASSPAYYDEKLFF. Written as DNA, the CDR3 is TGTGCCAGCTCACCAGCCTATTACGATGAAAAACTGTTTTTT.

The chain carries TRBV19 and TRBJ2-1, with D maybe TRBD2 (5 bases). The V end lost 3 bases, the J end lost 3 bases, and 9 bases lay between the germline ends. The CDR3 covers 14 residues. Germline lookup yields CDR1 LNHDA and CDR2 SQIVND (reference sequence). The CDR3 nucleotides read TGTGCCAGTAGTATCAAGGGAGTCTACAATGAGCAGTTCTTC. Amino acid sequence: CASSIKGVYNEQFF.

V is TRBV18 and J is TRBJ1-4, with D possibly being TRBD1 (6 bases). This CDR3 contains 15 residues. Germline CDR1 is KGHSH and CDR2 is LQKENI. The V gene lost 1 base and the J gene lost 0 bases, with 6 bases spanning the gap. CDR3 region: CASSPQGATNEKLFF. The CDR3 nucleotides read TGTGCCAGCTCACCACAGGGGGCAACTAATGAAAAACTGTTTTTT. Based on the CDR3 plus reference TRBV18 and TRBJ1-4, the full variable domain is NAGVMQNPRHLVRRRGQEARLRCSPMKGHSHVYWYRQLPEEGLKFMVYLQKENIIDESGMPKERFSAEFPKEGPSILRIQQVVRGDSAAYFCASSPQGATNEKLFFGSGTQLSVL.

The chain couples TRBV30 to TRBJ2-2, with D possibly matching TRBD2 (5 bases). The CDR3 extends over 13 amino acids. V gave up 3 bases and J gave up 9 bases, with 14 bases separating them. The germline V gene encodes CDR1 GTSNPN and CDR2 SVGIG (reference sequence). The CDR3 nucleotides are TGTGCCTGGAGGTCTACTGGCGGGTGGGAGCTGTTTTTT. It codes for CAWRSTGGWELFF.

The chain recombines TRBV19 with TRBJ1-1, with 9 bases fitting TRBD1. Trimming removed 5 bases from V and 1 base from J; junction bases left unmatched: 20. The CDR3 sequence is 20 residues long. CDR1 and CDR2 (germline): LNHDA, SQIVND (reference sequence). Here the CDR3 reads CASSGIRDRVNLVGNTEAFF. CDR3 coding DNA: TGTGCCAGTAGTGGGATCCGGGACAGGGTTAATTTGGTGGGGAACACTGAAGCTTTCTTT. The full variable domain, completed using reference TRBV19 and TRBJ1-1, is DGGITQSPKYLFRKEGQNVTLSCEQNLNHDAMYWYRQDPGQGLRLIYYSQIVNDFQKGDIAEGYSVSREKKESFPLTVTSAQKNPTAFYLCASSGIRDRVNLVGNTEAFFGQGTRLTVV.

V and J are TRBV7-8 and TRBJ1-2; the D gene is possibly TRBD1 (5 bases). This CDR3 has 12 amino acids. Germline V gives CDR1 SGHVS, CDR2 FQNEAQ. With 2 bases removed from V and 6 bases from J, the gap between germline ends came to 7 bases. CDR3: CASSLQGNGYTF. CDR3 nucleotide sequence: TGTGCCAGCAGCTTACAGGGAAATGGCTACACCTTC. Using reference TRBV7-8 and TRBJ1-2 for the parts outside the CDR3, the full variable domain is GAGVSQSPRYKVAKRGQDVALRCDPISGHVSLFWYQQALGQGPEFLTYFQNEAQLDKSGLPSDRFFAERPEGSVSTLKIQRTQQEDSAVYLCASSLQGNGYTFGSGTRLTVV.

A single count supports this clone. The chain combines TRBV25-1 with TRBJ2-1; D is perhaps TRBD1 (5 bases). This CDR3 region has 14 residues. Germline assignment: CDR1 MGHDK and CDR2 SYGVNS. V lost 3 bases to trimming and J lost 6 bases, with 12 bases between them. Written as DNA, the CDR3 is TGTGCCAGCAGTGACCAGGGTAGAATCAATGAGCAGTTCTTC. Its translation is CASSDQGRINEQFF.

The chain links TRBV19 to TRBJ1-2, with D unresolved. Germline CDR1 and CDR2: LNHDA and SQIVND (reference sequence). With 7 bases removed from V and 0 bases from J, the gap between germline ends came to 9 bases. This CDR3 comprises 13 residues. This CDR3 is CASNGVANYGYTF. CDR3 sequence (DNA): TGTGCCAGTAATGGAGTAGCTAACTATGGCTACACCTTC.

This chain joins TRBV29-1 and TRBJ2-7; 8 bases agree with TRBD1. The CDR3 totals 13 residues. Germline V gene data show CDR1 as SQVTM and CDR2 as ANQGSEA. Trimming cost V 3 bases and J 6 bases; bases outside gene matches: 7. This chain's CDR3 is CSVEVRTGTEQYF. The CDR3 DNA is TGCAGCGTTGAGGTTAGGACAGGGACCGAGCAGTACTTC.

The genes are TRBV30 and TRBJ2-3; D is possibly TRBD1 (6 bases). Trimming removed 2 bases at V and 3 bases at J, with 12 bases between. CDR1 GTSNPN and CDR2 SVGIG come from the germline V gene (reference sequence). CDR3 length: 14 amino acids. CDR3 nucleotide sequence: TGTGCCTGGAGTTTACAGGGTGGAACAGATACGCAGTATTTT. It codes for CAWSLQGGTDTQYF.

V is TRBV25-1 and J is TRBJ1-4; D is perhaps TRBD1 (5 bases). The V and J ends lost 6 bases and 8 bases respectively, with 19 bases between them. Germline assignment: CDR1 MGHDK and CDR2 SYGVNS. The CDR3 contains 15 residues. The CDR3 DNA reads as TGTGCCAGCAGAGACCCAGGGACCGGATACGAAAAACTGTTTTTT. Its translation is CASRDPGTGYEKLFF.

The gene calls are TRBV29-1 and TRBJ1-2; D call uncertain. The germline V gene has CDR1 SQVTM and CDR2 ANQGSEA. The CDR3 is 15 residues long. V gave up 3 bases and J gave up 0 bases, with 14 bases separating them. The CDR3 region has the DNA TGCAGCGTTGATGGTGCCGGCCAAGCTAACTATGGCTACACCTTC. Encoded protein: CSVDGAGQANYGYTF. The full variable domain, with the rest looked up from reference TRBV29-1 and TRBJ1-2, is SAVISQKPSRDICQRGTSLTIQCQVDSQVTMMFWYRQQPGQSLTLIATANQGSEATYESGFVIDKFPISRPNLTFSTLTVSNMSPEDSSIYLCSVDGAGQANYGYTFGSGTRLTVV.

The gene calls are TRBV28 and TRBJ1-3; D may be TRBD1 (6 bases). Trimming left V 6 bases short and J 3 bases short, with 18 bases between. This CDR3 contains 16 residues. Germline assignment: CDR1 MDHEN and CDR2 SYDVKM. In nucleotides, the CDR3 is TGTGCCAGCAGCAGCGACAGGCTTACATTTGGAAACACCATATATTTT. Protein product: CASSSDRLTFGNTIYF.